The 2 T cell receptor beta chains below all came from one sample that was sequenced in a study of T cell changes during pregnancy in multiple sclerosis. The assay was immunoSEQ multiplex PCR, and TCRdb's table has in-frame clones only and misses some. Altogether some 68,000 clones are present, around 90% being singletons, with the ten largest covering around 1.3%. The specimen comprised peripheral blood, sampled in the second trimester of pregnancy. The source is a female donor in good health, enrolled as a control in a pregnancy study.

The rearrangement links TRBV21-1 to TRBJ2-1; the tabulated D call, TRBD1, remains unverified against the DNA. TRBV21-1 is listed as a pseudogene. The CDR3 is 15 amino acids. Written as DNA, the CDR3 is TGTGCCAGCAGCAAAGCGATAGGGACAGTCAATGAGCAGTTCTTC. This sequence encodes CASSKAIGTVNEQFF.

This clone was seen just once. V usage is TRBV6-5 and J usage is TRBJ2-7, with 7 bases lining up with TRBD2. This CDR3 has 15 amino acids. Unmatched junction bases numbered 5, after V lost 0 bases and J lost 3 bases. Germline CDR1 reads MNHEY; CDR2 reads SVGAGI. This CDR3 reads CASSYSTSVVYEQYF. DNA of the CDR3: TGTGCCAGCAGTTACTCCACTAGCGTCGTCTACGAGCAGTACTTC.